This T cell receptor beta chain emerged from a study of control samples from healthy donors and cancer patients (dated by TCRdb to the early 2020s). Details on this clone: No antigen is known for it. No base quality information exists; no much larger clone differs at one position.

V and J are trimmed by 2 bases and 1 base, and the gene matches miss 4 bases of the junction. Including the terminal cysteine and phenylalanine, the CDR3 comprises 14 residues. CDR3 DNA only is kept here, 42 bases in frame from base 1. CDR1 GTSNPN and CDR2 SVGIG were looked up in the germline V gene (reference sequence). Receptor libraries were prepared by the immunoSEQ multiplex PCR assay. TCRdb retrieved this table from immuneACCESS and kept in-frame rearrangements only. Not all clones are present; in checked studies, unresolved V genes account for under half, and no reason is known for the remainder. The sample table contains over 150,000 clones; only one count was recorded for more than 80% of them. The leading ten clones occupy more than 1.3% of the sample.

Recombination connected TRBV30 to TRBJ2-7, with TRBD2 identical over 8 junction bases. The source material was blood. The receptor was isolated from a man aged 25-45 years in good health. The CDR3 sequence is CAWSRGGSSYEQYF. The nucleotides read TGTGCCTGGAGTCGCGGGGGGAGTTCCTACGAGCAGTACTTC.